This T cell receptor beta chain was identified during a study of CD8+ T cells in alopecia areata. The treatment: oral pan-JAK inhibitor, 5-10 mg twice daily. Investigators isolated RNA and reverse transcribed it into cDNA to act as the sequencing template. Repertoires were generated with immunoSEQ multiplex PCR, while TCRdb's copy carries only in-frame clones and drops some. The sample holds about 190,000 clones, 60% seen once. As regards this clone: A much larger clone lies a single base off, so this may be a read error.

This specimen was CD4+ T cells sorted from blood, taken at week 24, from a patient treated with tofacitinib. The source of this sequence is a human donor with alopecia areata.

CDR3 nucleotides: TGTGCCAGCAGCTCGACACTGAACACTGAAGCTTTCTTT. Its protein is CASSSTLNTEAFF. V usage is TRBV13 and J usage is TRBJ1-1; no firm D call. V lost 4 bases, J lost 0 bases, and 6 bases lay in between. From germline, CDR1 is PRHDT and CDR2 FYEKMQ (reference sequence). CDR3 length equals 13 residues.